Shown below are 15 T cell receptor beta chains from a single sample sequenced in a study of blood T cell repertoires in COVID-19. This table comes from immunoSEQ multiplex PCR, and its TCRdb copy is limited to in-frame clones, with some not included. The sample shows 140,000 to 150,000 clones, 80% of them seen only once. Material for sequencing was peripheral blood. The source of these receptors is a man in his 70s who had recovered from COVID-19.

This chain uses TRBV11-3 with TRBJ2-3; maybe TRBD2 (6 bases). The V end lost 5 bases, the J end lost 0 bases, and 12 bases lay between the germline ends. The CDR3 is 15 amino acids. Germline V gene data show CDR1 as SGHNT and CDR2 as YENEEA. The CDR3 protein is CASSRLGGSTDTQYF. CDR3 DNA: TGTGCCAGCAGCCGCTTGGGGGGTAGCACAGATACGCAGTATTTT.

The chain employs TRBV3-1 (or the pseudogene TRBV3-2) and TRBJ2-7, with 8 bases fitting TRBD2. The CDR3 contains 15 residues. V was pared by 4 bases and J by 2 bases, with 7 bases of the junction left unmatched. Germline values: CDR1 LGHDT, CDR2 YNNKEL (reference sequence). The CDR3: CASSPAVAGPYEQYF. In nucleotides, the CDR3 is TGTGCCAGCAGCCCCGCGGTAGCGGGGCCCTACGAGCAGTACTTC.

The chain has TRBV7-9 and TRBJ2-5; 10 bases match TRBD2. Trimming cost V 1 base and J 2 bases; bases outside gene matches: 4. Germline CDR1 reads SEHNR; CDR2 reads FQNEAQ (reference sequence). The CDR3 length is 16 residues. CDR3 sequence: CASSLGLAGLQETQYF. CDR3 DNA: TGTGCCAGCAGCTTAGGACTAGCGGGCCTACAAGAGACCCAGTACTTC. The variable domain in full, with the rest retrieved from reference TRBV7-9 and TRBJ2-5, is DTGVSQNPRHKITKRGQNVTFRCDPISEHNRLYWYRQTLGQGPEFLTYFQNEAQLEKSRLLSDRFSAERPKGSFSTLEIQRTEQGDSAMYLCASSLGLAGLQETQYFGPGTRLLVL.

The chain uses TRBV6-4 and TRBJ2-3, with D maybe TRBD1 (6 bases). The CDR3 is 16 residues long. CDR1 is MRHNA, CDR2 SNTAGT, per germline. Trimming left V 1 base short and J 0 bases short, with 11 bases between. CDR3 region: CASSDLAGASTDTQYF. The DNA of the CDR3 is TGTGCCAGCAGTGACTTGGCAGGGGCTAGCACAGATACGCAGTATTTT.

The chain joins TRBV7-7 to TRBJ2-2, with D possibly TRBD2 on 6 matching bases. The CDR3 length is 14 residues. The germline gives CDR1 SSHAT, CDR2 FNYEAQ (reference sequence). V dropped 8 bases and J dropped 0 bases, with 10 bases sitting between them. The CDR3 nucleotides are TGTGCCAGCCAATCGGGAGCGAACACCGGGGAGCTGTTTTTT. Its translation: CASQSGANTGELFF.

This sequence joins TRBV10-1 and TRBJ2-7; 10 nucleotides align to TRBD2. V was pared by 2 bases and J by 3 bases, with 10 bases of the junction left unmatched. Germline V CDR1 and CDR2: WNHNN, SYGVQD (reference sequence). CDR3 length: 17 amino acids. The CDR3 nucleotides read TGCGCCAGCAGTGAGGATCTTGGACTAGCGGACATCTACGAGCAGTACTTC. Its translation: CASSEDLGLADIYEQYF.

This chain uses TRBV21-1 with TRBJ2-1; no DNA check was done on the table's D call, TRBD1. TRBV21-1 is a pseudogene. This CDR3 is built from 15 residues. The DNA for the CDR3 is TGTGCCAGCAGCAATTACAGGGGAGGAAACAATGAGCAGTTCTTC. Amino acids: CASSNYRGGNNEQFF.

The chain employs TRBV5-1 and TRBJ1-6; D is undetermined. Germline CDR1 SGHRS, CDR2 YFSETQ. V lost 4 bases, J lost 0 bases, and 14 bases lay in between. The CDR3 is 17 residues long. The CDR3 bases are TGCGCCAGCAGCCCACGGTCGGGTAGCTCCTATAATTCACCCCTCCACTTT. This translates into CASSPRSGSSYNSPLHF.

V and J are TRBV18 and TRBJ2-5; no reliable D call. The V end was cut by 0 bases, the J end by 7 bases, with 12 bases between. CDR3 length equals 14 residues. CDR1 and CDR2 (germline): KGHSH, LQKENI. This chain's CDR3 is CASSPPLDFGTQYF. As DNA, the CDR3 is TGTGCCAGCTCACCACCTTTAGATTTCGGGACCCAGTACTTC.

This sequence joins TRBV27 and TRBJ2-2; 7 bases are a match to TRBD1. CDR3 length equals 15 residues. Germline loops: CDR1 MNHEY, CDR2 SMNVEV (reference sequence). The V and J ends lost 6 bases and 0 bases, in that order; junction bases with no gene match: 4. The CDR3 nucleotides read TGTGCCAGCAGCCTTGGACAGGCGAACACCGGGGAGCTGTTTTTT. Translated, it gives CASSLGQANTGELFF.

The rearrangement links TRBV6-5 to TRBJ2-1; 9 nucleotides agree with TRBD2. The germline gives CDR1 MNHEY, CDR2 SVGAGI. The CDR3 has 15 amino acids. V dropped 6 bases and J dropped 6; count of bases not matched to a gene: 9. CDR3: CASRMGLAGGNEQFF. The CDR3 bases are TGTGCCAGCAGGATGGGACTAGCAGGGGGCAATGAGCAGTTCTTC.

This clone was seen a handful of times. The chain joins TRBV7-9 to TRBJ2-4, with D perhaps matching TRBD2 (6 bases). The CDR3 runs to 15 residues. Trimming took off 1 base at V and 8 bases at J, with 15 bases between the two ends. Germline-derived CDR1 and CDR2 are SEHNR and FQNEAQ (reference sequence). The CDR3 nucleotides are TGTGCCAGCAGCTTAGAGCCGGGAACGGGAGACATTCAGTACTTC. This sequence encodes CASSLEPGTGDIQYF.

The V call is TRBV6-5, the J call TRBJ2-3; TRBD2 is a possible D gene (5 bases). Germline V CDR1 and CDR2: MNHEY, SVGAGI. The CDR3 covers 15 residues. Deletions cut 6 bases from V and 3 bases from J, with 16 bases between. The CDR3 nucleotides are TGTGCCAGCAGCTACGAAGGCGGGCGGACAGATACGCAGTATTTT. Translation: CASSYEGGRTDTQYF.

The chain uses TRBV7-9 and TRBJ2-7; TRBD2 matches at 9 bases. Germline CDR1 SEHNR, CDR2 FQNEAQ (reference sequence). The junction had 9 bases not matched to a gene; V was cut back by 5 bases and J by 4 bases. CDR3 size: 15 residues. The CDR3 DNA follows: TGTGCCAGCAGCCAGGGAGCGGGAGGTGGGTACGAGCAGTACTTC. Protein sequence: CASSQGAGGGYEQYF.

This clone was seen a handful of times. V usage is TRBV19 and J usage is TRBJ1-1, with D unresolved. The germline V and J ends were trimmed by 6 bases and 4 bases, with 15 bases remaining between them. The length of the CDR3 is 14 residues. Per the germline V gene, CDR1 is LNHDA and CDR2 is SQIVND (reference sequence). CDR3 DNA: TGTGCCAGTAGCCAGGTATCTCTGATCACTGAAGCTTTCTTT. Translated, it gives CASSQVSLITEAFF.